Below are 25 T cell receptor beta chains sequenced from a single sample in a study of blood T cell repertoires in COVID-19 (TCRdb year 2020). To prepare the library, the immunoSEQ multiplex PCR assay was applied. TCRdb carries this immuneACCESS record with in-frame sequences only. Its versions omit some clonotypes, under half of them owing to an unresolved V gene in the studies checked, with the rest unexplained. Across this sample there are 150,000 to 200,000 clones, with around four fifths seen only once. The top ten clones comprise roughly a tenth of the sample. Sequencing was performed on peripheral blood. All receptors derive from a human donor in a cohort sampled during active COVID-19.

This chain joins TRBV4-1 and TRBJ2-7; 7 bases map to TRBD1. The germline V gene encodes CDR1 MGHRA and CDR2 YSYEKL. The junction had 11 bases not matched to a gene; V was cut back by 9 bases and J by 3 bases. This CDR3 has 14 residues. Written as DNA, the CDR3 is TGCGCCAGTTCTTATAGGGACAGTGGCTACGAGCAGTACTTC. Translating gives CASSYRDSGYEQYF.

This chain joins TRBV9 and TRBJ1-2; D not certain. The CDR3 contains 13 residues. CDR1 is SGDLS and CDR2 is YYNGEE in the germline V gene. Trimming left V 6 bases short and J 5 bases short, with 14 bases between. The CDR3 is CASTPAEAYGYTF. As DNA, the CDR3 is TGTGCCAGCACCCCGGCGGAGGCTTATGGCTACACCTTC.

The CDR3 DNA reads TGTGCCAGCAGCTCCGGGACAGGGCCCACAGATACGCAGTATTTT. Its protein product is CASSSGTGPTDTQYF. The rearrangement links TRBV11-3 to TRBJ2-3; 9 bases map to TRBD1. Germline trimming cut 4 bases from V and 2 bases from J; bases unmatched to any gene: 4. The CDR3 has 15 amino acids. The germline V gene has CDR1 SGHNT and CDR2 YENEEA.

The CDR3 DNA follows: TGTGCCACCGAAAGCCTTCAGGGCCCTGAAGCTTTCTTT. Translating gives CATESLQGPEAFF. The rearrangement links TRBV15 to TRBJ1-1; a weak D match, TRBD1 (5 bases). Trimming pared 8 bases from V and 6 bases from J, leaving 16 bases between. CDR3 size: 13 residues. Germline V lookup: CDR1 LNHNV, CDR2 YYDKDF (reference sequence).

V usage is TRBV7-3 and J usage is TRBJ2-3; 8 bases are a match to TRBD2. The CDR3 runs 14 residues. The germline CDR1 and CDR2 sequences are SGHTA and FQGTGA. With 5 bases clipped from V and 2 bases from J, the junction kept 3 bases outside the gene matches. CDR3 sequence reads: CASSQREPTDTQYF. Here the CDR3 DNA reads TGTGCCAGCAGCCAGCGGGAGCCCACAGATACGCAGTATTTT.

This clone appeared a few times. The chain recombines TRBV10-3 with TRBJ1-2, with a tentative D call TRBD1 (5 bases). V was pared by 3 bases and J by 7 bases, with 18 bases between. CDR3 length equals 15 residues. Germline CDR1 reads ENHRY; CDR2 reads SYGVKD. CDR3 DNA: TGTGCCATCAGTGACCTTATAGCTGGGGCTAGTGGCTACACCTTC. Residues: CAISDLIAGASGYTF.

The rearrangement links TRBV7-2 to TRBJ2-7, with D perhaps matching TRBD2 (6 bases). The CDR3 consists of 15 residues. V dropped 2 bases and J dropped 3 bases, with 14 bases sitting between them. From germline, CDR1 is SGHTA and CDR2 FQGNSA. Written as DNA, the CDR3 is TGTGCCAGCAGCTTATTGCGGGACTCTTTCTACGAGCAGTACTTC. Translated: CASSLLRDSFYEQYF. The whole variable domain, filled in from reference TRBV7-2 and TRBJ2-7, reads GAGVSQSPSNKVTEKGKDVELRCDPISGHTALYWYRQSLGQGLEFLIYFQGNSAPDKSGLPSDRFSAERTGGSVSTLTIQRTQQEDSAVYLCASSLLRDSFYEQYFGPGTRLTVT.

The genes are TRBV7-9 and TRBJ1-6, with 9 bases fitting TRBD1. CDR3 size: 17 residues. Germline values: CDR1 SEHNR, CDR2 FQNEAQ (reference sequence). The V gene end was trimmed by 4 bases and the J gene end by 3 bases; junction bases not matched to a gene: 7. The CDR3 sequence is CASSSKQGARYNSPLHF. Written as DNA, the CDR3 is TGTGCCAGCAGCTCTAAACAGGGGGCGCGCTATAATTCACCCCTCCACTTT.

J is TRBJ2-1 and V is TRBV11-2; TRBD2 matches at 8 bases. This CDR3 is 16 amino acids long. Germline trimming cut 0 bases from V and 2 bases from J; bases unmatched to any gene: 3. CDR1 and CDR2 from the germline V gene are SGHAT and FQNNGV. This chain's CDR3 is CASSLDGGRTYNEQFF. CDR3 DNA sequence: TGTGCCAGCAGCTTAGACGGCGGGAGGACCTACAATGAGCAGTTCTTC.

CDR3 residues: CASSRMGADGEQYF. The CDR3, as DNA: TGCGCCAGCAGCCGCATGGGCGCCGACGGCGAGCAGTACTTC. The chain joins TRBV4-1 to TRBJ2-7; D uncertain. The CDR3 spans 14 residues. Trimming removed 4 bases at V and 6 bases at J, with 16 bases between. Germline V gene data show CDR1 as MGHRA and CDR2 as YSYEKL.

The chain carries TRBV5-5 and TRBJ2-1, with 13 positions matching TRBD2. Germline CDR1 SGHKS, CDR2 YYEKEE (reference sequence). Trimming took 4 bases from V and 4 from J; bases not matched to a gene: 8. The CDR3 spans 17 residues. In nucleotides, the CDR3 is TGTGCCAGCAGCCTGTACCGGGGACTAGCGGGGTACAATGAGCAGTTCTTC. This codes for CASSLYRGLAGYNEQFF.

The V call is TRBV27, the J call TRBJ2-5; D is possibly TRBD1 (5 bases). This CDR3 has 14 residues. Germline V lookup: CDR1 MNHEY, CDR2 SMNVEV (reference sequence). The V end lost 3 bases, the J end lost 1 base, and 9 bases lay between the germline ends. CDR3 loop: CASSFSRGQETQYF. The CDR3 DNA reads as TGTGCCAGCAGTTTCAGTAGGGGCCAAGAGACCCAGTACTTC.

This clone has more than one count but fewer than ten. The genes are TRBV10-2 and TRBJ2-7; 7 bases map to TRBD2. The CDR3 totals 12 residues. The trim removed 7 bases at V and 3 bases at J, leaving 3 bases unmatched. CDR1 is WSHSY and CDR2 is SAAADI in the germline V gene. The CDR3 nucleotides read TGCGCCAGCACGGGGAGGGACTACGAGCAGTACTTC. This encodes CASTGRDYEQYF.

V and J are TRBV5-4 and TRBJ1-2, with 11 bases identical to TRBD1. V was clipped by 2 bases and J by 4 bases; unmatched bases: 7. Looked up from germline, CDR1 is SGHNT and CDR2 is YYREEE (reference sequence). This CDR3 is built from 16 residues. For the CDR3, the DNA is TGTGCCAGCAGCTTCGCCGGACAGGGGGCTTCCTATGGCTACACCTTC. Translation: CASSFAGQGASYGYTF.

CDR3 loop: CASNSGSYNEQFF. The CDR3 bases are TGTGCCAGCAATAGCGGTTCATACAATGAGCAGTTCTTC. This chain connects TRBV9 to TRBJ2-1; maybe TRBD2 (6 bases). The germline CDR1 and CDR2 sequences are SGDLS and YYNGEE. Trimming took off 6 bases at V and 4 bases at J, with 11 bases between the two ends. CDR3 length equals 13 residues.

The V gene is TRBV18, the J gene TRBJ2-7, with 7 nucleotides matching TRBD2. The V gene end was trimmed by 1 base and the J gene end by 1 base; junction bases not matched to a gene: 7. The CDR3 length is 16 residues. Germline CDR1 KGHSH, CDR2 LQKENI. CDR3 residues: CASSPLTAGESYEQYF. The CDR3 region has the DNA TGTGCCAGCTCACCACTAACCGCGGGGGAATCCTACGAGCAGTACTTC.

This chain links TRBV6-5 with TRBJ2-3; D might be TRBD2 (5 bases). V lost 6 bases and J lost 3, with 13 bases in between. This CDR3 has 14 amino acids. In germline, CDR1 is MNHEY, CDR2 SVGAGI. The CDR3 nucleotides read TGTGCCAGCAGGTACGGAGGTAGTACAGATACGCAGTATTTT. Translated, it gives CASRYGGSTDTQYF.

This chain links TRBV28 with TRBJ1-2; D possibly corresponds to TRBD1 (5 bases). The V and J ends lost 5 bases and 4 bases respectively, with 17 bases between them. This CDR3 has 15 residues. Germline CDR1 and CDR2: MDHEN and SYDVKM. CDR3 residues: CASSTDPGLRYGYTF. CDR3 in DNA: TGTGCCAGCAGTACCGATCCAGGGCTTCGCTATGGCTACACCTTC.

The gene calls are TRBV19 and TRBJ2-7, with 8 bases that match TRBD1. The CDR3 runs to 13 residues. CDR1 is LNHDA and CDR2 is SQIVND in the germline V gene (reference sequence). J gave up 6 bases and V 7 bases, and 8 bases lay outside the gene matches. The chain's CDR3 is CASNGQGALEQYF. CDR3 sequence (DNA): TGTGCCAGTAATGGGCAGGGGGCTCTCGAGCAGTACTTC. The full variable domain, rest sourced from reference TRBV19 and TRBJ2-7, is DGGITQSPKYLFRKEGQNVTLSCEQNLNHDAMYWYRQDPGQGLRLIYYSQIVNDFQKGDIAEGYSVSREKKESFPLTVTSAQKNPTAFYLCASNGQGALEQYFGPGTRLTVT.

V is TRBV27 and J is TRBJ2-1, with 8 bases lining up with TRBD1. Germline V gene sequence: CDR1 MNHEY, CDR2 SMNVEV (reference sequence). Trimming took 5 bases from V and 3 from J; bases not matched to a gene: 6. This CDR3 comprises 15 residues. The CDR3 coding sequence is TGTGCCAGCAGTGGGACAGGAACGGACTACAATGAGCAGTTCTTC. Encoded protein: CASSGTGTDYNEQFF.

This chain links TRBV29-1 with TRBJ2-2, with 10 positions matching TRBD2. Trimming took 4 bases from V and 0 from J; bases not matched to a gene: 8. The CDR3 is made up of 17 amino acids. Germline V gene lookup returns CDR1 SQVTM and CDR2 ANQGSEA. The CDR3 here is CSVGGAGGFANTGELFF. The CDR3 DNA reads TGCAGCGTTGGGGGAGCGGGGGGGTTCGCGAACACCGGGGAGCTGTTTTTT.

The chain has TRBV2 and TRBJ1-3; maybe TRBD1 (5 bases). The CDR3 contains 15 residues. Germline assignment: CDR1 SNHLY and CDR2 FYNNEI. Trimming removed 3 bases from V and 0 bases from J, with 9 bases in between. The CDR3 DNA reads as TGTGCCAGCAGTGAGGGGCAAAGCTCTGGAAACACCATATATTTT. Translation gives CASSEGQSSGNTIYF.

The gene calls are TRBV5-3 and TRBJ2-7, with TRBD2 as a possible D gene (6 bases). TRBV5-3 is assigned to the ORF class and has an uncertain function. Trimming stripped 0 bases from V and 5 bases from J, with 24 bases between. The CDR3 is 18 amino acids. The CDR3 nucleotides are TGTGCCAGAAGCTTGGAGCCTTTCGGCGCGGGAAATTGGAACGAGCAGTACTTC. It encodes CARSLEPFGAGNWNEQYF.

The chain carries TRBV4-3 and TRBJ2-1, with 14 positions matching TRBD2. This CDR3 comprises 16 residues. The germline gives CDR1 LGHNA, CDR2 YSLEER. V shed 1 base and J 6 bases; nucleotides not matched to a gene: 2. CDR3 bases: TGCGCCAGCAGCCAAGCCGGACTAGCGGGAGGCAATGAGCAGTTCTTC. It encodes CASSQAGLAGGNEQFF.

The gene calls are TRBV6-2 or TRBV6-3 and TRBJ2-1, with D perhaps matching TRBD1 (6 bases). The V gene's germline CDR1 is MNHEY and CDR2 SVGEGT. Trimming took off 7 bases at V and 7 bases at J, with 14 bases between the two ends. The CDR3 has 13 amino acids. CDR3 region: CASTPPGTNEQFF. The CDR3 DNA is TGTGCCAGCACCCCCCCCGGGACAAATGAGCAGTTCTTC.